The clone carrying this TCR beta chain was observed once. The antigen remains unidentified. This CDR3 is missing its conserved last phenylalanine or tryptophan, likely due to a read error. This specimen belongs to a study of molecular identifiers for immune sequencing clone quantification. Study-level findings and limits: Clones exceeding 20 RNA copies carried over 97% of effector molecules but under 1% of naive-cell molecules. Highly expanded clones may be undercounted when identical TCR molecules share barcodes.

The bulk TCR libraries were made with methods described before and with listed TCR primers. TCRdb re-called the PCR reads through MiXCR, storing one row per CDR3 protein. The sample shows about 320,000 distinct CDR3 sequences, 24% of them seen only once. The CDR3 is 16 residues long. CDR1 and CDR2 (germline): SGHTA, FQGNSA. Unmatched junction bases numbered 10, after V lost 5 bases and J lost 2 bases. This chain links TRBV7-2 with TRBJ2-5, with 8 nucleotides matching TRBD1. The clonotype comes from a human donor in good health. Some libraries in this study had Jurkat cell RNA spiked in. What was sequenced was naive CD8+ T cells from blood, with Jurkat cell RNA spiked in. Subset noted: FACS-sorted CD8+CD4-CCR7+CD45RA+ naive T cells. CDR3 coding DNA: TGTGCCAGCAGCGCCCTGGACAGGGAAATTCAAGAGACCCAGTACTCC. This translates into CASSALDREIQETQYS.